This T cell receptor (beta chain) appears in the sequencing data of a study of cytomegalovirus exposure and HLA in healthy donors. Overall study: The same platform was used for the roughly 120 validation repertoires as for the 650 to 800 first-cohort repertoires, as reported in a later analysis. Findings and limits, study-wide: The investigators catalogued 150 or so TCR beta chains as cytomegalovirus-associated. Rare sequences made up most TCRs, while some public TCRs were found in many donors.

Here immunoSEQ multiplex PCR was the method, and the copy in TCRdb shows in-frame clones only, minus some. The sample carries about 120,000 clones, about 84% recorded once. To note about this clone: Its antigen is still unknown.

The donors were members of the approximately 120-subject validation cohort (separate from the 666-subject first cohort). This CDR3 has 16 residues. V shed 0 bases, J shed 6 bases, and the junction held 6 bases outside the gene matches. Germline V gives CDR1 SGHRS, CDR2 YFSETQ. This chain connects TRBV5-1 to TRBJ2-1, with TRBD2 matching over 10 bases. The source is a woman in her thirties in good health and CMV-seronegative. The specimen sequenced was PBMCs. In DNA form, the CDR3 reads TGCGCCAGCAGCTTGGCGTCTAGCGGGGGCACCAATGAGCAGTTCTTC. Its protein is CASSLASSGGTNEQFF.